This T cell receptor beta chain was captured in a study of blood T cell repertoires in COVID-19. Study summary: COVID-19 samples collected from the United States, Italy and Spain covered acute and convalescent phases.

This study enrolled people aged about 18 to 100 from 20 to 25 US geographic areas. Which cohort a participant joined came from the clinical history participants gave. Assay used: immunoSEQ multiplex PCR; TCRdb lists only in-frame clones, some missing. The data contain around 130,000 clones, roughly 84% of them singletons. CDR3 length: 14 amino acids. CDR1 and CDR2 (germline): LNHDA, SQIVND (reference sequence). The V gene lost 4 bases and the J gene lost 6 bases, with 10 bases spanning the gap. Material: PBMCs or T cells enriched from blood (not recorded which). The chain couples TRBV19 to TRBJ1-6; no firm D call. This TCR was sampled from a woman aged 25 to 39 who had recovered from COVID-19. DNA of the CDR3: TGTGCCAGTAGTACAGTGGCAAGTAATTCACCCCTCCACTTT. Its protein product is CASSTVASNSPLHF.